A selection of T cell receptor beta chains follows, all from one sample in a study of Ad26.COV2.S vaccination and SARS-CoV-2 variants. Here immunoSEQ multiplex PCR was the method, and the copy in TCRdb shows in-frame clones only, minus some. Of around 370,000 clones in the sample, 70% to 90% were seen once. The sample was peripheral blood, taken in a trial of Ad26.COV2.S vaccine versus placebo. Receptor source: a person aged 18-65 years who received the Ad26.COV2.S COVID-19 vaccine or a placebo. CDR3s include the opening cysteine and the closing phenylalanine or tryptophan. A D gene is named only where the DNA matches it firmly. Expanded clones get a size class; other rows say once, few or many, or leave the size out.

TRBJ2-5 | . | TRBV14 | few | TGTGCCAGCAGCCAAGATCAGTTAGGGTCTAGAGAGACCCAGTACTTC | CASSQDQLGSRETQYF
TRBJ2-5 | TRBD1 | TRBV24-1 | . | TGTGCCACCAGTGAAACAGGGGGCCCCGGGGAGACCCAGTACTTC | CATSETGGPGETQYF
TRBJ2-3 | . | TRBV24-1 | . | TGTGCCACCAGTGACCCAGGGGAGGCAGATACGCAGTATTTT | CATSDPGEADTQYF
TRBJ2-3 | TRBD2 | TRBV7-8 | . | TGTGCCAGCAGCTTAGTTTGGAGCGGGAGGGTTTATGACACAGATACGCAGTATTTT | CASSLVWSGRVYDTDTQYF
TRBJ2-5 | TRBD2 | TRBV5-4 | . | TGTGCCAGCAGGCCTGTGGGCGGGAGCGGAGAGACCCAGTACTTC | CASRPVGGSGETQYF
TRBJ2-5 | . | TRBV9 | . | TGTGCCAGCAGCGTAGCTGGCACCCAAGAGACCCAGTACTTC | CASSVAGTQETQYF
TRBJ1-1 | TRBD1 | TRBV30 | few | TGTGCCTGGAGTGTACAGGGGTTTGTAGTTGAAGCTTTCTTT | CAWSVQGFVVEAFF
TRBJ1-1 | . | TRBV21-1 | . | TGTGCCAGCAGCAAAGGGCTTGAAGCCCGGGACAGGAACACTGAAGCTTTCTTT | CASSKGLEARDRNTEAFF
TRBJ2-1 | . | TRBV5-6 | . | TGTGCCAGCAGCTTCACCTCCGGGGCGCCCTACAATGAGCAGTTCTTC | CASSFTSGAPYNEQFF
TRBJ1-1 | . | TRBV10-3 | . | TGTGCCACATCCATGGGGGTGAACACTGAAGCTTTCTTT | CATSMGVNTEAFF
TRBJ2-3 | . | TRBV5-4 | once | TGTGCCAGCAGCTTGTTCGCGGGGACCTACACAGATACGCAGTATTTT | CASSLFAGTYTDTQYF
TRBJ1-1 | TRBD1 | TRBV11-2 | . | TGTGCCAGCAGCCCGAGTACAGGGGGTACTGAAGCTTTCTTT | CASSPSTGGTEAFF
TRBJ1-5 | . | TRBV12-5 | . | TGTGCTAGTGGTTTGGTCTCATCGACCAGGCATCAGCCCCAGCATTTT | CASGLVSSTRHQPQHF
TRBJ2-7 | . | TRBV6-1 | . | TGTGCCAGCAGTACGGGGGGCGGGAGTGGAAAACTTTTC | CASSTGGGSGKLF
TRBJ1-2 | . | TRBV7-2 | . | TGTGCCAGCAGCTTAGCCGCGGGAGGCTATGGCTACACCTTC | CASSLAAGGYGYTF
TRBJ1-2 | . | TRBV4-3 | once | TGCGCCAGCAGCCAAAGCCCGGGGGCGTTCAACTATGGCTACACCTTC | CASSQSPGAFNYGYTF
TRBJ2-1 | . | TRBV10-2 | . | TGCGCCAGCAGTGACCCCCAGCATGAGCAGTTCTTC | CASSDPQHEQFF
TRBJ1-5 | . | TRBV6-5 | . | TGTGCCAGCACCCTTCGAGGGGTCAATCAGCCCCAGCATTTT | CASTLRGVNQPQHF
TRBJ2-7 | . | TRBV5-8 | few | TGTGCCAGCAGCTGGGGAGGGGGGTTCTACGAGCAGTACTTC | CASSWGGGFYEQYF
TRBJ2-7 | TRBD1 | TRBV5-4 | . | TGTGCCAGCAGCTTGGACTTCAACAGGGGCCAATCCTCCTACGAGCAGTACTTC | CASSLDFNRGQSSYEQYF
TRBJ1-1 | . | TRBV7-9 | . | TGTGCCAGCAGCCCAGGTTGGGAAATGAACACTGAAGCTTTCTTT | CASSPGWEMNTEAFF
TRBJ1-2 | . | TRBV28 | . | TGTGCCAGCAGTTCGTCGACAGGATATGATGGCTACACCTTC | CASSSSTGYDGYTF
TRBJ2-7 | . | TRBV6-6 | . | TGTGCCAGCAGTCTCCCCCAGGACCAGACTCGGGCATTC | CASSLPQDQTRAF
TRBJ2-7 | . | TRBV6-5 | . | TGTGCCAGCAGTTACTCCCGGGCCCCCTACGAGCAGTACTTC | CASSYSRAPYEQYF
TRBJ2-5 | TRBD2 | TRBV10-3 | once | TGTGCCATCAGTGAGTCGATTTTGCGGGGGGGCGGAGAGACCCAGTACTTC | CAISESILRGGGETQYF
TRBJ1-2 | TRBD1 | TRBV25-1 | . | TGTGCCAGCAGTTGGGGGGACAGCAACTATGGCTACACCTTC | CASSWGDSNYGYTF
TRBJ2-7 | . | TRBV3-1/TRBV3-2 | . | TGTGCCAGCAGCCCGAGTGGGGCCAGAGTAGGCGAGCAGTACTTC | CASSPSGARVGEQYF
TRBJ2-7 | . | TRBV5-1 | . | TGCGCCAGCAGCTTGCAGGGGCCCCCATATTGGGAGCAGTACTTC | CASSLQGPPYWEQYF
TRBJ2-1 | TRBD2 | TRBV27 | . | TGTGCCAGCAGTGGACTAGCGGTTTACAATGAGCAGTTCTTC | CASSGLAVYNEQFF
TRBJ1-3 | . | TRBV7-2 | . | TGTGCCAGCAGCTCTCCGGGACGGAGCTCTGGAAACACCATATATTTT | CASSSPGRSSGNTIYF
TRBJ1-3 | . | TRBV3-1/TRBV3-2 | . | TGTGCCAGCAGCCAAGGGACCCCTGGAAACACCATATATTTT | CASSQGTPGNTIYF
TRBJ1-2 | . | TRBV5-1 | . | TGCGCCAGCAGCTTGGGAGGCCCTGTGACGAATGGCTACACCTTC | CASSLGGPVTNGYTF
TRBJ2-1 | TRBD2 | TRBV6-4 | . | TGTGCCAGCAGCCGGGGACTAGCGGGAGTTGATGAGCAGTTCTTC | CASSRGLAGVDEQFF
TRBJ2-3 | . | TRBV19 | . | TGTGCCAGTACCAACGTCTGGGGAGATACGCAGTATTTT | CASTNVWGDTQYF
TRBJ2-5 | TRBD2 | TRBV15 | . | TGTGCCACCAAGGGGCTAGCGGGGGGTTTCTTACAAGAGACCCAGTACTTC | CATKGLAGGFLQETQYF
TRBJ2-5 | TRBD2 | TRBV6-2/TRBV6-3 | . | TGTGCCAGCAGTCACGGACTAGCGGGAGATAAAGAGACCCAGTACTTC | CASSHGLAGDKETQYF
TRBJ2-1 | . | TRBV6-2/TRBV6-3 | . | TGTGCCAGCAGTTACTCGGGGCAGACCTACAATGAGCAGTTCTTC | CASSYSGQTYNEQFF
TRBJ1-2 | . | TRBV10-3 | few | TGTGCCATCAGTGAGCAGGGGAGATATGGCTACACCTTC | CAISEQGRYGYTF
TRBJ2-1 | TRBD2 | TRBV27 | . | TGTGCCAGCAGTTTGGCCCGACTCCTAGCGGGGGGCGAATACAATGAGCAGTTCTTC | CASSLARLLAGGEYNEQFF
TRBJ1-1 | . | TRBV12-5 | . | TGTGCTAGTGCCGCGGGAGAAAGGGCTGAAGCTTTCTTT | CASAAGERAEAFF
TRBJ2-5 | TRBD1 | TRBV6-5 | . | TGTGCCAGCAGCCGCGTAGGGGGCGCGGAGACCCAGTACTTC | CASSRVGGAETQYF
TRBJ1-2 | . | TRBV4-1 | . | TGCGCCAGCAGCCATACCGGGCCTGACAGGGGCTACACCTTC | CASSHTGPDRGYTF
TRBJ2-7 | TRBD1 | TRBV6-5 | . | TGTGCCAGCAGTTACCAAGCCGGGACAGGGTACGAGCAGTACTTC | CASSYQAGTGYEQYF
TRBJ1-1 | TRBD1 | TRBV18 | . | TGTGCCAGCTCACTTTGGGGACAGGAAGCTTTCTTT | CASSLWGQEAFF
TRBJ2-7 | . | TRBV6-5 | . | TGTGCCAGCAGGCCGCCGGGATCTAAAGTTTACGAGCAGTACTTC | CASRPPGSKVYEQYF
TRBJ1-2 | TRBD1 | TRBV7-2 | . | TGTGCCAGCAGCCCGACAGGGGGGTATGGCTACACCTTC | CASSPTGGYGYTF
TRBJ1-5 | . | TRBV6-5 | few | TGTGCCACCTCCCGGGGTGGCAATCAGCCCCAGCATTTT | CATSRGGNQPQHF
TRBJ2-2 | TRBD1 | TRBV5-4 | . | TGTGCCAGCAGCTGGGGACAGGGGTACGGTATCGCCGGGGAGCTGTTTTTT | CASSWGQGYGIAGELFF
TRBJ2-7 | . | TRBV27 | . | TGTGCCAGCAGTCCCCAGAGCGCCTACGAGCAGTACTTC | CASSPQSAYEQYF
TRBJ2-5 | . | TRBV5-8 | . | TGTGCCAGCAGCTTGGCAGGAGCCCAAGAGACCCAGTACTTC | CASSLAGAQETQYF
TRBJ2-7 | . | TRBV5-1 | . | TGCGCCAGCAGCCAAGACACCGGTGTGGGTGAGCAGTACTTC | CASSQDTGVGEQYF
TRBJ2-6 | TRBD2 | TRBV3-1/TRBV3-2 | . | TGTGCCAGCAGCCAAGAGGGAGGGGCTGGGGCCAACGTCCTGACTTTC | CASSQEGGAGANVLTF
TRBJ2-7 | . | TRBV24-1 | . | TGTGCCACCAGTGAACTTGGAGGGTACGAGCAGTACTTC | CATSELGGYEQYF
TRBJ2-5 | . | TRBV2 | . | TGTGCCAGGAAAGAGGGGGAGACCCAGTACTTC | CARKEGETQYF